These T cell receptor beta chains were read from a single sample in a study of T cell responses to AZD1222 COVID-19 vaccine. Some clones are missing from TCRdb's copy, which holds only in-frame ones; the method was immunoSEQ multiplex PCR. The data show nearly 95,000 clones, approximately 92% seen once. The sequences come from peripheral blood, collected 28 days after the second AZD1222 dose. These receptors all stem from an adult who received the AZD1222 COVID-19 vaccine. Each CDR3 is given with its conserved first and last residue. The D gene is left open where the match is weak. Clone size is given for some rows only: seen once, a few or many times, or a class if the clone is expanded.

NA	NA	15	TRBV3-1/TRBV3-2	TRBJ1-1	TGTGCCAGCAGCCAAGATCAGGGCATAGGCACTGAAGCTTTCTTT	CASSQDQGIGTEAFF
NA	NA	15	TRBV6-5	TRBJ1-2	TGTGCCAGCAGTTACTCGAACCAGGGTCACTATGGCTACACCTTC	CASSYSNQGHYGYTF
NA	NA	14	TRBV7-2	TRBJ1-5	TGTGCCAGCAGCCTCCAACAGGGTAATCAGCCCCAGCATTTT	CASSLQQGNQPQHF
TRBD2	NA	14	TRBV27	TRBJ2-1	TGTGCCAGCAGAGGCGGGGGTAGGGAGTATGAGCAGTTCTTC	CASRGGGREYEQFF
NA	once	13	TRBV2	TRBJ1-2	TGTGCCAGCAGTGATGGACAGAACTATGGCTACACCTTC	CASSDGQNYGYTF
TRBD1	NA	19	TRBV3-1/TRBV3-2	TRBJ1-4	TGTGCCAGCAGCCTAACAAGTTCTGGACAGGGGCCGATATATGAAAAACTGTTTTTT	CASSLTSSGQGPIYEKLFF
NA	NA	13	TRBV29-1	TRBJ1-1	TGCAGCGTTGTACCAGATGAAGGGGCTGAAGCTTTCTTT	CSVVPDEGAEAFF
NA	NA	11	TRBV11-3	TRBJ2-7	TGTGCCAGCAGTAAGACGGGGGAGCAGTACTTC	CASSKTGEQYF
TRBD1	few	18	TRBV7-6	TRBJ1-3	TGTGCCAGCAGCTCAAGTCCCGGGACAGGGTACTCTGGAAACACCATATATTTT	CASSSSPGTGYSGNTIYF
TRBD2	NA	16	TRBV3-1/TRBV3-2	TRBJ2-7	TGTGCCAGCAGCCCATGGAGTAGCGGGAGCTCCTACGAGCAGTACTTC	CASSPWSSGSSYEQYF
TRBD1	NA	13	TRBV11-3	TRBJ2-3	TGTGCCAGCTCGACAGGGGCGGGAGATACGCAGTATTTT	CASSTGAGDTQYF
NA	NA	14	TRBV18	TRBJ1-6	TGTGCCAGCTCAGGGAGGGGTAATAATTCACCCCTCCACTTT	CASSGRGNNSPLHF
TRBD2	NA	17	TRBV18	TRBJ2-5	TGTGCCAGCTCACCACCTTTTCGAGCGGGAGGAGCGGAGACCCAGTACTTC	CASSPPFRAGGAETQYF
TRBD2	NA	12	TRBV2	TRBJ2-7	TGTGCCAGCAGGCTAGCGGAGGACGAGCAGTACTTC	CASRLAEDEQYF
NA	once	15	TRBV7-6	TRBJ1-6	TGTGCCAGCAGCTTACGAACAGGGACGAATTCACCCCTCCACTTT	CASSLRTGTNSPLHF
TRBD1	NA	11	TRBV7-8	TRBJ1-1	TGTGCCAGCAGCCCCGACAGGGTAGCTTTCTTT	CASSPDRVAFF
NA	NA	14	TRBV14	TRBJ2-4	TGTGCCAGCAGCCAGGGTATCGGGAAAAACATTCAGTACTTC	CASSQGIGKNIQYF
NA	NA	13	TRBV30	TRBJ1-2	TGTGCCTGGAGTGTGAGGGAAAACTATGGCTACACCTTC	CAWSVRENYGYTF
NA	NA	13	TRBV12-3/TRBV12-4	TRBJ1-2	TGTGCCAGCAGTTTAGGAGGCAGCTATGGCTACACCTTC	CASSLGGSYGYTF
NA	NA	17	TRBV14	TRBJ1-4	TGTGCCAGCAGCTCGTATAACTCGGCAGGAACTATTGAAAAACTGTTTTTT	CASSSYNSAGTIEKLFF
NA	NA	15	TRBV6-5	TRBJ2-7	TGTGCCAGCAGTTACTCGATTGAGAGAACCTACGAGCAGTACTTC	CASSYSIERTYEQYF
TRBD1	NA	14	TRBV19	TRBJ1-6	TGTGCCAGTAGTAGACAGGGTGATAATTCACCCCTCCACTTT	CASSRQGDNSPLHF
NA	once	15	TRBV6-4	TRBJ1-6	TGTGCCAGCAGTGACTCGTTGGGGTTTAATTCACCCCTCCACTTT	CASSDSLGFNSPLHF
NA	NA	15	TRBV6-2/TRBV6-3	TRBJ2-2	TGTGCCAGCAGTTACGCGGCACTGAACACCGGGGAGCTGTTTTTT	CASSYAALNTGELFF
NA	NA	13	TRBV4-2	TRBJ2-7	TGTGCCAGCAGCCAACGGACAGCCTACGAGCAGTACTTC	CASSQRTAYEQYF
NA	once	12	TRBV9	TRBJ2-3	TGTGCCAGCAGCGTAATAGCAGATACGCAGTATTTT	CASSVIADTQYF
NA	NA	11	TRBV20-1	TRBJ2-3	TGCAGTGCTGGGCTAACATCCACGCAGTATTTT	CSAGLTSTQYF
NA	NA	17	TRBV7-6	TRBJ2-2	TGTGCCAGCAGCTTAAGGCGGGGGCCAAGAGACACCGGGGAGCTGTTTTTT	CASSLRRGPRDTGELFF
NA	NA	14	TRBV27	TRBJ2-7	TGTGCCAGCAGTTTCGGGAACGGCCCCTACGAGCAGTACTTC	CASSFGNGPYEQYF
NA	NA	15	TRBV28	TRBJ2-6	TGTGCCAGCACGGGACAAATCTCTGGGGCCAACGTCCTGACTTTC	CASTGQISGANVLTF
NA	NA	15	TRBV30	TRBJ1-5	TGTGCCTGGAGCCGGGGGCTTTATAGCAATCAGCCCCAGCATTTT	CAWSRGLYSNQPQHF
NA	NA	12	TRBV29-1	TRBJ1-2	TGCAGCGTGAATGTCAGATCCTATGGCTACACCTTC	CSVNVRSYGYTF
NA	NA	16	TRBV29-1	TRBJ2-2	TGCAGCGTTGAGGTCACGGGGGACGCGAACACCGGGGAGCTGTTTTTT	CSVEVTGDANTGELFF
NA	NA	14	TRBV5-1	TRBJ1-2	TGCGCCAGCAGCTTCGGTGGAGCTAACTATGGCTACACCTTC	CASSFGGANYGYTF
NA	NA	12	TRBV19	TRBJ1-5	TGTGCCAGTAGTATCCCTCATCAGCCCCAGCATTTT	CASSIPHQPQHF
NA	NA	12	TRBV9	TRBJ2-3	TGTGCCAGCACCGACAACACAGATACGCAGTATTTT	CASTDNTDTQYF
TRBD1	NA	13	TRBV5-6	TRBJ1-2	TGTGCCAGCAGCCCAAGGGGGCCCTATGGCTACACCTTC	CASSPRGPYGYTF
NA	NA	17	TRBV18	TRBJ1-5	TGTGCCAGCTCACCACCCCCGTCTACCGGGACGAATCAGCCCCAGCATTTT	CASSPPPSTGTNQPQHF
NA	NA	12	TRBV6-5	TRBJ2-2	TGTGCCAGCAGTTACCACACCGGGGAGCTGTTTTTT	CASSYHTGELFF
NA	NA	15	TRBV4-2	TRBJ2-1	TGTGCCAGCAGCCAAGTATGGGGCAGCCACAATGAGCAGTTCTTC	CASSQVWGSHNEQFF
NA	once	14	TRBV6-4	TRBJ2-2	TGTGCCAGCAGCTCGGGTTCCAACACCGGGGAGCTGTTTTTT	CASSSGSNTGELFF
NA	once	12	TRBV29-1	TRBJ1-1	TGCAGCGTTGAAGATCTTTGGCGTGAAGCTTTCTTT	CSVEDLWREAFF
NA	NA	15	TRBV5-1	TRBJ2-2	TGCGCCAGCAGCCCACTTGAAGGGGTCAGCGGGGAGCTGTTTTTT	CASSPLEGVSGELFF
TRBD1	NA	14	TRBV15	TRBJ2-1	TGTGCCACCAGCAGAGGACAGGGGGGCAATGAGCAGTTCTTC	CATSRGQGGNEQFF
NA	NA	13	TRBV18	TRBJ1-2	TGTGCCAGCTCACCTTATGGGGGCGTGGGCTACACCTTC	CASSPYGGVGYTF
TRBD1	NA	16	TRBV4-3	TRBJ1-2	TGCGCCAGCAGCCAGGGACAGGGGGCGATCCCTGGTGGCTACACCTTC	CASSQGQGAIPGGYTF
NA	NA	14	TRBV28	TRBJ2-7	TGTGCCAGCGAGCAGGGGGGAAGCTCCTACGAGCAGTACTTC	CASEQGGSSYEQYF
NA	NA	15	TRBV24-1	TRBJ1-1	TGTGCCACCAGTGATTTGCCCTTGCTGAACACTGAAGCTTTCTTT	CATSDLPLLNTEAFF
NA	NA	19	TRBV3-1/TRBV3-2	TRBJ2-3	TGTGCCAGCAGCCAAGATTCATCAAAGAGGTCCCTAAGCACAGATACGCAGTATTTT	CASSQDSSKRSLSTDTQYF
NA	NA	17	TRBV5-1	TRBJ2-1	TGCGCCAGCAGCTTGGCACCCGGTGGGAGCTCCTACAATGAGCAGTTCTTC	CASSLAPGGSSYNEQFF
NA	NA	13	TRBV7-3	TRBJ1-1	TGTGCCAGCAGCTGGTCACAGGACACTGAAGCTTTCTTT	CASSWSQDTEAFF
NA	NA	17	TRBV3-1/TRBV3-2	TRBJ1-5	TGTGCCAGCAGCCAAGATCCGCAGGCAGCAATCAATCAGCCCCAGCATTTT	CASSQDPQAAINQPQHF
TRBD1	NA	13	TRBV19	TRBJ1-2	TGTGCCAGTAGACAGGGGGCGCGTTATGGCTACACCTTC	CASRQGARYGYTF
TRBD2	NA	14	TRBV9	TRBJ2-7	TGTGCCAGCAGCGTAGGACTAGCGGCCTACGAGCAGTACTTC	CASSVGLAAYEQYF
NA	NA	15	TRBV14	TRBJ2-7	TGTGCCAGCAGCCAAGGGGTGGGGAGCTCCTACGAGCAGTACTTC	CASSQGVGSSYEQYF
NA	NA	13	TRBV6-2/TRBV6-3	TRBJ1-2	TGTGCCAGCAGTTCCCTTGGTCCCGGTGGCTACACCTTC	CASSSLGPGGYTF
NA	NA	13	TRBV27	TRBJ2-1	TGTGCCAGCAGTTTAGGGCTCTACAATGAGCAGTTCTTC	CASSLGLYNEQFF
TRBD1	NA	13	TRBV19	TRBJ1-2	TGTGCCAGTAGTGTACAGGGGGTCTATGGCTACACCTTC	CASSVQGVYGYTF
NA	NA	16	TRBV6-4	TRBJ1-5	TGTGCCAGCAGTGCCGACCGGGACGGTTGCAATCAGCCCCAGCATTTT	CASSADRDGCNQPQHF
NA	medium-sized	11	TRBV5-1	TRBJ1-3	TGCGCCAGCAGCGATGGAAACACCATATATTTT	CASSDGNTIYF